This paragraph covers one T cell receptor beta chain sequence. In the original analysis: The assay estimated nucleated cells by amplifying reference gene primers. TCRdb's table, derived via immunoSEQ multiplex PCR, lists solely in-frame clones and lacks some. That table supplies the V and J calls and clone size; D and trimming were determined from the DNA. Of approximately 350,000 clones detected, about 86% appear once; the ten largest clones hold 7.1%. This sample was taken from a study of blood T cell repertoires in COVID-19. Study information: Acute and convalescent COVID-19 specimens originated in the United States, Italy and Spain. From T cells, B-cell-depleted T cells, or PBMCs came the material, which was cDNA or gDNA.

CDR3 length equals 13 residues. The V gene's germline CDR1 is MNHEY and CDR2 SVGAGI. Trimming took off 9 bases at V and 0 bases at J, with 12 bases between the two ends. This receptor was identified in a woman in her fifties or sixties with COVID-19, enrolled during active disease. Sequencing input: peripheral blood. This chain links TRBV6-5 with TRBJ2-7; D possibly corresponds to TRBD1 (6 bases). CDR3 coding DNA: TGTGCCAGTAAGACAGGAGGCTCCTACGAGCAGTACTTC. Its translation is CASKTGGSYEQYF.